This T cell receptor beta chain was sequenced for a study of T cell responses to AZD1222 COVID-19 vaccine. Generated by immunoSEQ multiplex PCR, the TCRdb table keeps only in-frame clones and is missing some. This sample has 130,000 or so clones, with approximately 95% found just once. Germline CDR1 reads MRHNA; CDR2 reads SNTAGT. Trimming shortened V by 2 bases and J by 0 bases, and 8 bases separated the two germline ends. The CDR3 has 15 amino acids. The source was peripheral blood, collected on day 0 of MenACWY control vaccination. The receptor was isolated from an adult in good health. V usage is TRBV6-4 and J usage is TRBJ2-1; unclear D gene. CDR3 nucleotides: TGTGCCAGCAGTGACGGGCACGGCTCCTACAATGAGCAGTTCTTC. This codes for CASSDGHGSYNEQFF.